This is a list of T cell receptor beta chains from one sample in a study of identical twins. TCRdb recomputed calls from the 5' RACE reads with MiXCR, one row per CDR3 protein. The sample includes about 730,000 distinct CDR3 sequences, 21% of them seen just once. In addition, the sample was reused for a study of T cells expressing NK-cell markers.

Sequenced material: PBMCs. These receptors came from a woman younger than 30 in good health. Both conserved end residues are trimmed from each CDR3.

v_gene | CDR3aa
TRBV29-1 | SADRGPTEAF
TRBV10-3 | AISGRGPYNEQF
TRBV20-1 | SARRRGASGLDEQY
TRBV15 | ATSRGQGTTITEAF
TRBV7-9 | ASRGGSLGEQY
TRBV7-9 | ASSSVTSGRIYNEQF
TRBV7-2 | ASSPTSGSYNEQF
TRBV6-5 | ASSYMRDNEETQY
TRBV20-1 | SAVRGGGSNIQY
TRBV29-1 | SAGQSLGNTIY
TRBV7-2 | ASSLLSTSGIYNEQF
TRBV18 | ASSGYEGATDTQY
TRBV12-3/TRBV12-4 | ASSSTSRHEQF
TRBV7-2 | ASSFLPQGSYNEQF
TRBV10-3 | ATGTGGTSTDTQY
TRBV20-1 | SATETGLGQPQH
TRBV7-2 | ASSLQRVAYNEQF
TRBV20-1 | SARVPTGQLNIQY
TRBV7-9 | ASSAGQGVYNEQF
TRBV7-6 | ASSHTGGYGYT
TRBV7-2 | ASSKRASGGDTQY
TRBV13 | ASSLGSGGFQETQY
TRBV20-1 | SARTSGGAGDTQY
TRBV10-3 | AISEHGGEKLF
TRBV7-3 | ASSLRGGDTDTQY
TRBV10-3 | AISVTSYEQY
TRBV29-1 | SVEEFMRTSGRREQF
TRBV29-1 | SGRGHLRDRGTQY
TRBV6-1 | ASSGQFDNSPLH
TRBV7-9 | ASSPRLAGDLDTQY
TRBV5-5 | ASSLRVAKNIQY
TRBV25-1 | ASSVGGGGIGGELF
TRBV5-1 | ASSLTGQRSGEQY
TRBV4-3 | ASSQDWSGVNEQF
TRBV3-1 | ASSQVQVIYNEQF
TRBV10-3 | ATDSGGGTNEQF
TRBV10-3 | AISESSGTEKLF
TRBV12-3/TRBV12-4 | ASSFRGMGTEAF
TRBV20-1 | SARDGVRSGSDIQY
TRBV20-1 | SARQGTSTDTQY
TRBV20-1 | SARASDRGYGYT
TRBV20-1 | SANRIYEQY
TRBV3-1 | ASSQWQATYEQY
TRBV20-1 | SARVIAGVLDEQY
TRBV7-2 | ASRQPADTQY
TRBV12-3/TRBV12-4 | ASLSGNSYEQY
TRBV9 | ASSPAGGSGNTDTQY
TRBV12-3/TRBV12-4 | ASSNAGGHYNEQF